Below, 27 T cell receptor beta chains from the same sample are listed, as sequenced in a study of beta chain features in type 1 diabetes. cDNA synthesis used the whole RNA isolate, giving expressed TCRB sequences. TCRdb's copy holds only in-frame clones and misses some; the assay was immunoSEQ multiplex PCR. The sample includes about 450,000 clones, 9.5% to 12% of them seen just once. Sequencing was done on a sample of naive CD4+ T cells from blood. These receptors originate from a woman aged 18-29 years in good health.

The chain is built from TRBV6-1 and TRBJ2-7; 9 nucleotides align to TRBD1. The CDR3 extends over 13 amino acids. Germline CDR1 MNHNS, CDR2 SASEGT. V trimming: 6 bases; J trimming: 3 bases; junction bases outside the gene matches: 3. The CDR3, as DNA: TGTGCCAGCAGAGAGGACAGGGGCTACGAGCAGTACGTC. It encodes CASREDRGYEQYV.

This clone came up a few times. The chain couples TRBV7-2 to TRBJ2-1, with 7 bases that match TRBD2. The CDR3 loop spans 15 amino acids. With 2 bases clipped from V and 9 bases from J, the junction kept 10 bases outside the gene matches. The germline V gene encodes CDR1 SGHTA and CDR2 FQGNSA. CDR3 region: CASSLSLPRGSEQFF. CDR3 in DNA: TGTGCCAGCAGCTTATCCCTCCCGCGGGGGAGTGAGCAGTTCTTC.

This chain joins TRBV7-2 and TRBJ2-5; TRBD1 is a possible D gene (5 bases). The CDR3 has 14 residues. V lost 6 bases, J lost 4 bases, and 15 bases lay in between. Germline V gene sequence: CDR1 SGHTA, CDR2 FQGNSA. The CDR3 DNA reads TGTGCCAGCAGTTCCCAGGGAAGTCGAGAGACCCAGTACTTC. The encoded protein is CASSSQGSRETQYF. Using reference TRBV7-2 and TRBJ2-5 for the parts outside the CDR3, the full variable domain is GAGVSQSPSNKVTEKGKDVELRCDPISGHTALYWYRQSLGQGLEFLIYFQGNSAPDKSGLPSDRFSAERTGGSVSTLTIQRTQQEDSAVYLCASSSQGSRETQYFGPGTRLLVL.

This clone was seen a handful of times. The chain is built from TRBV5-6 and TRBJ2-7; D ambiguous. This CDR3 spans 14 amino acids. CDR1 is SGHDT and CDR2 is YYEEEE in the germline V gene. Trimming stripped 6 bases from V and 4 bases from J, with 17 bases between. The CDR3 loop reads CASNPGDRRYEQYF. CDR3 DNA: TGTGCCAGCAACCCTGGAGACCGACGGTACGAGCAGTACTTC.

This clone was picked up a small number of times. The rearrangement uses TRBV29-1 and TRBJ1-2; 7 bases agree with TRBD1. CDR1 and CDR2 from the germline V gene are SQVTM and ANQGSEA. The ends lost 6 bases at V and 0 bases at J; junction bases unmatched: 10. This CDR3 comprises 15 residues. The CDR3 DNA sequence: TGCAGCGTGGCCCTTGGGACAGCGTCTAACTATGGCTACACCTTC. This translates into CSVALGTASNYGYTF.

This clone was detected once. V is TRBV5-1 and J is TRBJ1-2; 8 bases are shared with TRBD1. CDR1 and CDR2 from the germline V gene are SGHRS and YFSETQ. The V and J ends lost 2 bases and 5 bases, in that order; junction bases with no gene match: 8. This CDR3 is built from 15 residues. CDR3 loop: CASSFDRGGDYGYTF. For the CDR3, the DNA is TGCGCCAGCAGCTTTGACAGGGGAGGAGATTATGGCTACACCTTC. The full variable domain, with the rest looked up from reference TRBV5-1 and TRBJ1-2, is KAGVTQTPRYLIKTRGQQVTLSCSPISGHRSVSWYQQTPGQGLQFLFEYFSETQRNKGNFPGRFSGRQFSNSRSEMNVSTLELGDSALYLCASSFDRGGDYGYTFGSGTRLTVV.

This clone was seen a few times. This chain links TRBV9 with TRBJ2-7; 9 bases map to TRBD2. V shed 3 bases, J shed 3 bases, and the junction held 7 bases outside the gene matches. There are 15 residues in the CDR3. Germline V gives CDR1 SGDLS, CDR2 YYNGEE. The CDR3 protein is CASSADGGRVYEQYF. The CDR3 bases are TGTGCCAGCAGCGCCGATGGCGGGAGGGTCTACGAGCAGTACTTC. The full variable domain, in which reference TRBV9 and TRBJ2-7 provide the parts outside the CDR3, is DSGVTQTPKHLITATGQRVTLRCSPRSGDLSVYWYQQSLDQGLQFLIQYYNGEERAKGNILERFSAQQFPDLHSELNLSSLELGDSALYFCASSADGGRVYEQYFGPGTRLTVT.

This clone has a handful of counts. The chain is built from TRBV4-1 and TRBJ2-5, with D perhaps TRBD2 (7 bases). Germline loops: CDR1 MGHRA, CDR2 YSYEKL. Trimming removed 4 bases at V and 5 bases at J, with 17 bases between. CDR3 size: 15 residues. For the CDR3, the DNA is TGCGCCAGCAGCCGAAGCGCGGGGGCGTGGGAGACCCAGTACTTC. Encoded protein: CASSRSAGAWETQYF.

This clone was picked up a small number of times. The rearrangement uses TRBV4-1 and TRBJ2-5; tentatively, D is TRBD2 (6 bases). Per germline, CDR1 MGHRA and CDR2 YSYEKL. V gave up 2 bases and J gave up 5 bases, with 9 bases separating them. This CDR3 has 13 amino acids. CDR3 DNA: TGCGCCAGCAGCCAATGGAGCGGGGAGACCCAGTACTTC. Residues: CASSQWSGETQYF.

This clone was picked up a small number of times. The genes are TRBV14 and TRBJ2-7; TRBD2 might be the D (5 bases). There are 13 residues in the CDR3. CDR1 is SGHDN and CDR2 is FVKESK in the germline V gene. Between the trimmed V and J ends, which lost 0 bases and 6 bases, there was a span of 9 bases. The CDR3 nucleotides read TGTGCCAGCAGCCAAGATACCAGCGGCGAGCAGTACGTC. Translated: CASSQDTSGEQYV.

V is TRBV4-2 and J is TRBJ2-3, with TRBD1 matching 9 bases. This CDR3 has 16 amino acids. Germline V CDR1 and CDR2: LGHNA, YNFKEQ. The V and J ends lost 0 bases and 4 bases, in that order; junction bases with no gene match: 5. The CDR3 DNA reads as TGTGCCAGCAGCCAAGAAGGGACAGGGTTTGCAGATACGCAGTATTTT. This sequence encodes CASSQEGTGFADTQYF.

A note on this clone: A much larger clone lies one base from this, so it may be a read error. Other DNA variants within this sample encode the same CDR3. The chain links TRBV18 to TRBJ2-5; no clear D. The length of the CDR3 is 11 residues. CDR1 KGHSH and CDR2 LQKENI come from the germline V gene. Deletions cut 2 bases from V and 5 bases from J, with 3 bases between. The CDR3 DNA reads TGTGCCAGCTCACCAACGGAGACCCAGTACTTC. It translates to CASSPTETQYF.

The chain recombines TRBV5-1 with TRBJ2-7; possibly TRBD1 or TRBD2 for D (5 bases each). V was shortened by 2 bases and J by 4 bases, with 13 bases between the two germline ends. The germline gives CDR1 SGHRS, CDR2 YFSETQ. The CDR3 runs 14 residues. CDR3 protein: CASSFGAVVYEQYF. The CDR3 DNA reads as TGCGCCAGCAGCTTCGGGGCGGTGGTTTACGAGCAGTACTTC.

This clone came up a few times. The J gene is TRBJ2-5, the V gene TRBV2; D ambiguous. V was cut by 1 base and J by 7 bases, with 10 bases left in between. Germline V gives CDR1 SNHLY, CDR2 FYNNEI. The CDR3 loop spans 13 amino acids. This CDR3 reads CASSEVGTGTQYF. The CDR3 DNA is TGTGCCAGCAGTGAAGTTGGCACTGGGACCCAGTACTTC.

This clone was seen more than once but under ten times. The chain's CDR3 is CASSQSKAGSEAFF. The CDR3, as DNA: TGTGCCAGCAGCCAATCCAAGGCAGGGAGTGAGGCTTTCTTT. This chain uses TRBV16 with TRBJ1-1, with a weak D call TRBD1 (5 bases). Germline lookup yields CDR1 KGHSY and CDR2 FQNENV. V was trimmed by 0 bases and J by 11 bases, leaving 16 bases between them. This CDR3 is 14 amino acids long.

This clone has just a few counts. V is TRBV9 and J is TRBJ2-3; no clear D. The CDR3 spans 15 residues. Germline CDR1 and CDR2: SGDLS and YYNGEE. The V end was cut by 4 bases, the J end by 1 base, with 13 bases between. The CDR3 protein is CASSPSWARTDTQYF. CDR3 nucleotides: TGTGCCAGCAGCCCTTCGTGGGCCCGCACAGATACGCAGTATTTT.

This clone was observed a few times. This chain links TRBV18 with TRBJ1-4; the D is unclear. Per germline, CDR1 KGHSH and CDR2 LQKENI. The CDR3 has 12 residues. V was trimmed by 2 bases and J by 8 bases, leaving 6 bases between them. CDR3 sequence (DNA): TGTGCCAGCTCACCAAGTGGAGAAAAACTGTTTTTT. Residues: CASSPSGEKLFF.

The chain is built from TRBV25-1 and TRBJ2-3; D is uncertain. Trimming stripped 6 bases from V and 0 bases from J, with 7 bases between. CDR1 is MGHDK and CDR2 is SYGVNS in the germline V gene. The CDR3 is 13 amino acids. CDR3 coding DNA: TGTGCCAGCAGAGTACCTAGCACAGATACGCAGTATTTT. It yields the protein CASRVPSTDTQYF.

This clone was counted a few times. The chain is built from TRBV4-3 and TRBJ1-2; 9 bases map to TRBD1. With 0 bases clipped from V and 2 bases from J, the junction kept 13 bases outside the gene matches. Germline CDR1 and CDR2: LGHNA and YSLEER. This CDR3 is built from 19 residues. The CDR3 bases are TGCGCCAGCAGCCAAGATATCGGACAGGGGCGTTGGGGGAACTATGGCTACACCTTC. Translated: CASSQDIGQGRWGNYGYTF.

In nucleotides, the CDR3 is TGTGCCAGCAGTTACCCACAGGGAGCCCGCACAGATACGCAGTATTTT. Translated, it gives CASSYPQGARTDTQYF. The chain recombines TRBV6-6 with TRBJ2-3, with D perhaps TRBD1 (6 bases). This CDR3 is 16 amino acids long. V shed 2 bases and J shed 1 base, with 13 bases lying between them. Germline V gene data show CDR1 as MNHNY and CDR2 as SVGAGI (reference sequence).

V usage is TRBV6-1 and J usage is TRBJ2-1; 9 positions match TRBD2. V shed 4 bases and J 8 bases; nucleotides not matched to a gene: 9. The CDR3 contains 15 residues. CDR1 and CDR2 from the germline V gene are MNHNS and SASEGT. The CDR3 coding sequence is TGTGCCAGCAGTGCGGCGGCTAGCGGGGAGCATGAGCAGTTCTTC. As protein: CASSAAASGEHEQFF.

This clone has more than one count but fewer than ten. The rearrangement joins TRBV2 to TRBJ2-7; D is ambiguous. CDR1 is SNHLY, CDR2 FYNNEI, per germline. CDR3 length: 11 residues. The V and J ends lost 5 bases and 3 bases respectively, with 5 bases between them. The CDR3 region is CASSPFYEQYF. The CDR3, as DNA: TGTGCCAGCAGTCCATTCTACGAGCAGTACTTC. The full variable domain, completed using reference TRBV2 and TRBJ2-7, is EPEVTQTPSHQVTQMGQEVILRCVPISNHLYFYWYRQILGQKVEFLVSFYNNEISEKSEIFDDQFSVERPDGSNFTLKIRSTKLEDSAMYFCASSPFYEQYFGPGTRLTVT.

This clone occurred a few times. The chain recombines TRBV6-4 with TRBJ2-7, with unresolved D. Trimming left V 6 bases short and J 5 bases short, with 11 bases between. The germline CDR1 and CDR2 sequences are MRHNA and SNTAGT. CDR3 length: 12 amino acids. CDR3 DNA sequence: TGTGCCAGCAGGGGGTTATCCGACGAGCAGTACTTC. The encoded protein is CASRGLSDEQYF.

The chain links TRBV7-6 to TRBJ2-1, with D hard to call. Germline values: CDR1 SGHVS, CDR2 FNYEAQ. Trimming shortened V by 5 bases and J by 6 bases, and 8 bases separated the two germline ends. This CDR3 contains 12 residues. The CDR3 reads CASSGSPNEQFF. The CDR3 bases are TGTGCCAGCAGCGGAAGCCCCAATGAGCAGTTCTTC.

Only a few counts were recorded for this clone. V gene TRBV25-1 combines with J gene TRBJ1-2; possible D gene TRBD1, 6 bases. Germline V gene data show CDR1 as MGHDK and CDR2 as SYGVNS. V was trimmed by 7 bases and J by 8 bases, leaving 14 bases between them. The CDR3 totals 12 residues. The chain's CDR3 is CASMEQGAGYTF. Here the CDR3 DNA reads TGTGCCAGCATGGAACAGGGAGCCGGCTACACCTTC.

V is TRBV18 and J is TRBJ1-5; TRBD1 might be the D (6 bases). This CDR3 has 15 amino acids. Per germline, CDR1 KGHSH and CDR2 LQKENI. With 3 bases removed from V and 2 bases from J, the gap between germline ends came to 11 bases. The CDR3 reads CASSPQGSGNQPQHF. The CDR3, as DNA: TGTGCCAGCTCACCTCAGGGGAGCGGCAATCAGCCCCAGCATTTT.

The gene calls are TRBV29-1 and TRBJ1-2, with 7 bases identical to TRBD1. The CDR3 is 14 amino acids. Trimming at V came to 6 bases and at J to 8 bases, leaving 15 bases not matched to a gene. The germline V gene encodes CDR1 SQVTM and CDR2 ANQGSEA. The CDR3, as DNA: TGCAGCGTCCGACTGACAGGGAATTTTGGGGGCTACACCTTC. It encodes CSVRLTGNFGGYTF.